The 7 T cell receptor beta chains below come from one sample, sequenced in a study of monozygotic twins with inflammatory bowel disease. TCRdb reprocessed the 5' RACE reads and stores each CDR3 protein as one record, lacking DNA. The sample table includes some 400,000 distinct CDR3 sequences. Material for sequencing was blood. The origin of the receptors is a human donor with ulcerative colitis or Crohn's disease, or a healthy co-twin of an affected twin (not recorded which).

CDR3 residues: CASNPRGRGPTEAFF. The chain uses TRBV6-2 or TRBV6-3 and TRBJ1-1. CDR3 length: 15 amino acids. The germline gives CDR1 MNHEY, CDR2 SVGEGT.

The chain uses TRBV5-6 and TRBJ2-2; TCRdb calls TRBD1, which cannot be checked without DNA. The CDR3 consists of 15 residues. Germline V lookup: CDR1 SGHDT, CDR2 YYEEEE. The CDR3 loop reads CASSPNRGGTGELFF. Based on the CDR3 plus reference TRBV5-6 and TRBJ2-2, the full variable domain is DAGVTQSPTHLIKTRGQQVTLRCSPKSGHDTVSWYQQALGQGPQFIFQYYEEEERQRGNFPDRFSGHQFPNYSSELNVNALLLGDSALYLCASSPNRGGTGELFFGEGSRLTVL.

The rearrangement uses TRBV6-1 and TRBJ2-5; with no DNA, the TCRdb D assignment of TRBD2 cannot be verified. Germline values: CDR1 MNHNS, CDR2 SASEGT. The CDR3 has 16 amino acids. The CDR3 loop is CASTITLAGQQETQYF.

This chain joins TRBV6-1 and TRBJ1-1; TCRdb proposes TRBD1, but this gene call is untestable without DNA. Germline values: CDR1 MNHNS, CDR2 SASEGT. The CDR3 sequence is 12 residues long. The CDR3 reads CASSRDRIEAFF.

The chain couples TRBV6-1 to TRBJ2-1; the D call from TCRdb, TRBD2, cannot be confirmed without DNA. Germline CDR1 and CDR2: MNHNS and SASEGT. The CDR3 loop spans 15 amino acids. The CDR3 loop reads CASTLGGSSYNEQFF.

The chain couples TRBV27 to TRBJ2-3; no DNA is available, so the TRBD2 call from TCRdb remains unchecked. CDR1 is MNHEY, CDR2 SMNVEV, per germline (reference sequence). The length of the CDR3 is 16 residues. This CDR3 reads CASSLSGGGSGNTQYF.

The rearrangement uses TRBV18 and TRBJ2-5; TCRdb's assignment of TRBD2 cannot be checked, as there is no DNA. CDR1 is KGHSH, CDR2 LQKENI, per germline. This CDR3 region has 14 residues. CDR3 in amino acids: CASSPVAGKETQYF.